Presented here are 17 T cell receptor beta chains from one specimen sequenced in a study of shared clonotypes between healthy human individuals. Repertoires were generated with immunoSEQ multiplex PCR, while TCRdb's copy carries only in-frame clones and drops some. The sample has almost 750,000 clones; around 70% are singletons. Sequenced sample: memory CD4+ T cells sorted from blood. The sample's subset: CD45RA-negative fraction. All receptors come from a woman in her 30s in good health.

The chain has TRBV6-6 and TRBJ2-2, with TRBD1 matching 8 bases. In germline, CDR1 is MNHNY, CDR2 SVGAGI (reference sequence). With V trimmed by 9 bases and J by 7 bases, 16 bases remained unmatched. The CDR3 length is 16 residues. This CDR3 reads CASSPRSTGAIGELFF. In DNA form, the CDR3 reads TGTGCCAGTTCCCCCCGCTCGACAGGGGCAATCGGGGAGCTGTTTTTT.

This rearrangement joins TRBV28 to TRBJ2-1; TRBD1 matches at 9 bases. V was clipped by 5 bases and J by 2 bases; unmatched bases: 7. CDR1 is MDHEN, CDR2 SYDVKM, per germline. The CDR3 has 16 residues. The CDR3 loop reads CASSRIGTGTYNEQFF. In DNA form, the CDR3 reads TGTGCCAGCAGTCGTATCGGGACAGGGACCTACAATGAGCAGTTCTTC.

CDR3 bases: TGCGCCAGCAGCTTTGGTGGACTAGCGGGGATCTCGGATACGCAGTATTTT. Amino acids: CASSFGGLAGISDTQYF. The chain carries TRBV5-1 and TRBJ2-3, with TRBD2 matching 12 bases. This CDR3 has 17 amino acids. Germline V gene lookup returns CDR1 SGHRS and CDR2 YFSETQ. V lost 2 bases to trimming and J lost 6 bases; unmatched junction nucleotides: 10.

With respect to this clone: This same CDR3 is encoded by further DNA sequences in the sample. V usage is TRBV7-9 and J usage is TRBJ1-2; D possibly corresponds to TRBD1 (6 bases). CDR1 is SEHNR and CDR2 is FQNEAQ in the germline V gene (reference sequence). V dropped 5 bases and J dropped 4 bases, with 8 bases sitting between them. The CDR3 has 12 amino acids. The CDR3 reads CASSPTGYGYTF. The DNA of the CDR3 is TGTGCCAGCAGCCCGACAGGCTATGGCTACACCTTC.

This chain links TRBV9 with TRBJ2-1, with 13 bases matching TRBD2. Germline values: CDR1 SGDLS, CDR2 YYNGEE. J lost 9 bases, V lost 4 bases, and 13 bases had no gene match. The CDR3 contains 17 residues. The CDR3 loop reads CASSFGLAGEYKVEQFF. DNA for the CDR3: TGTGCCAGCAGCTTTGGACTAGCGGGAGAATATAAAGTTGAGCAGTTCTTC.

This clone was detected a few times. V usage is TRBV9 and J usage is TRBJ2-3, with 7 bases matching TRBD2. The CDR3 consists of 16 residues. The V gene's germline CDR1 is SGDLS and CDR2 YYNGEE. With V trimmed by 0 bases and J by 2 bases, 6 bases remained unmatched. The CDR3 spells CASSVGGQRDTDTQYF. The CDR3 DNA sequence: TGTGCCAGCAGCGTAGGAGGCCAGCGGGACACAGATACGCAGTATTTT.

V usage is TRBV11-2 and J usage is TRBJ2-1; possibly TRBD1 or TRBD2 for D (5 bases each). Germline CDR1 reads SGHAT; CDR2 reads FQNNGV. The CDR3 loop spans 15 amino acids. V was shortened by 2 bases and J by 6 bases, with 14 bases between the two germline ends. CDR3 protein: CASSLFGGALNEQFF. The CDR3 region has the DNA TGTGCCAGCAGCTTATTTGGGGGAGCCCTCAATGAGCAGTTCTTC.

Note on this clone: The sample carries other DNA sequences with the same CDR3. CDR3 DNA sequence: TGCGCCAGCAGCGGAACCGGGACAGGGGGCGAAAAACTGTTTTTT. It encodes CASSGTGTGGEKLFF. The chain uses TRBV5-1 and TRBJ1-4, with 12 bases aligning to TRBD1. After removal of 4 bases from V and 8 bases from J, the junction contained 6 bases not matched to a gene. CDR1 and CDR2 (germline): SGHRS, YFSETQ. This CDR3 comprises 15 residues.

The chain couples TRBV28 to TRBJ2-3; a possible D gene is TRBD2 (6 bases). CDR1 is MDHEN, CDR2 SYDVKM, per germline. This CDR3 region has 14 residues. V dropped 7 bases and J dropped 3 bases, with 14 bases sitting between them. DNA for the CDR3: TGTGCCAGCATTTCGGGGGTTCCTACAGATACGCAGTATTTT. Translated: CASISGVPTDTQYF.

This clone has only a few counts. The genes are TRBV6-6 and TRBJ1-2; TRBD1 aligns across 7 bases. This CDR3 has 14 amino acids. Germline loops: CDR1 MNHNY, CDR2 SVGAGI (reference sequence). V trimming: 2 bases; J trimming: 8 bases; junction bases outside the gene matches: 8. The CDR3 coding sequence is TGTGCCAGCAGTTACCAGGAAGGGGGCTTCGGCTACACCTTC. This encodes CASSYQEGGFGYTF.

The chain combines TRBV19 with TRBJ1-1, with TRBD1 matching over 8 bases. The CDR3 contains 13 residues. Germline V gene lookup returns CDR1 LNHDA and CDR2 SQIVND (reference sequence). Unmatched junction bases numbered 7, after V lost 8 bases and J lost 5 bases. DNA for the CDR3: TGTGCCAGTTCGAAACAGGGGGATACTGAAGCTTTCTTT. Amino acid sequence: CASSKQGDTEAFF.

The chain joins TRBV5-8 to TRBJ2-1, with 14 bases lining up with TRBD2. This CDR3 has 18 residues. CDR1 and CDR2 from the germline V gene are SGHTS and YDEGEE. V shed 6 bases and J 4 bases; nucleotides not matched to a gene: 12. CDR3 loop: CASNPGLAGGGIYNEQFF. CDR3 nucleotides: TGTGCCAGCAATCCCGGACTAGCGGGAGGAGGGATTTACAATGAGCAGTTCTTC.

V and J are TRBV19 and TRBJ1-5; D is possibly TRBD1 (6 bases). The CDR3 length is 14 residues. The V end was cut by 5 bases, the J end by 5 bases, with 13 bases between. The germline CDR1 and CDR2 sequences are LNHDA and SQIVND (reference sequence). The CDR3 sequence is CASSPGQKYQPQHF. In DNA, the CDR3 is TGTGCCAGTAGTCCCGGACAGAAGTATCAGCCCCAGCATTTT.

The chain recombines TRBV5-1 with TRBJ2-7; D not certain. V lost 4 bases and J lost 3, with 14 bases in between. The CDR3 spans 14 residues. The germline gives CDR1 SGHRS, CDR2 YFSETQ. CDR3 nucleotide sequence: TGCGCCAGCAGCCCTACGGGCTCGTACTACGAGCAGTACTTC. This encodes CASSPTGSYYEQYF.

The chain combines TRBV28 with TRBJ2-2, with 9 bases matching TRBD1. The CDR3 has 16 amino acids. The germline gives CDR1 MDHEN, CDR2 SYDVKM. The V segment lost 6 bases and the J segment 4 bases; nucleotides outside the gene matches: 9. The CDR3 loop reads CASRGPGTGITGELFF. CDR3 in DNA: TGTGCCAGCAGGGGGCCCGGGACAGGGATCACCGGGGAGCTGTTTTTT.

This clone was picked up one time. The J gene is TRBJ2-6, the V gene TRBV10-3; D is perhaps TRBD2 (6 bases). With 1 base removed from V and 3 bases from J, the gap between germline ends came to 10 bases. Germline-derived CDR1 and CDR2 are ENHRY and SYGVKD. This CDR3 is built from 16 residues. The CDR3 sequence is CAISEFQGGGANVLTF. DNA of the CDR3: TGTGCCATCAGTGAGTTTCAGGGAGGTGGGGCCAACGTCCTGACTTTC.

This clone came up a few times. The gene calls are TRBV7-6 and TRBJ2-7; D is uncertain. CDR1 and CDR2 from the germline V gene are SGHVS and FNYEAQ. Trimming took off 0 bases at V and 0 bases at J, with 6 bases between the two ends. There are 14 residues in the CDR3. The CDR3 nucleotides read TGTGCCAGCAGCTTAGCTGTTCTCTCCTACGAGCAGTACTTC. This gives the protein CASSLAVLSYEQYF.